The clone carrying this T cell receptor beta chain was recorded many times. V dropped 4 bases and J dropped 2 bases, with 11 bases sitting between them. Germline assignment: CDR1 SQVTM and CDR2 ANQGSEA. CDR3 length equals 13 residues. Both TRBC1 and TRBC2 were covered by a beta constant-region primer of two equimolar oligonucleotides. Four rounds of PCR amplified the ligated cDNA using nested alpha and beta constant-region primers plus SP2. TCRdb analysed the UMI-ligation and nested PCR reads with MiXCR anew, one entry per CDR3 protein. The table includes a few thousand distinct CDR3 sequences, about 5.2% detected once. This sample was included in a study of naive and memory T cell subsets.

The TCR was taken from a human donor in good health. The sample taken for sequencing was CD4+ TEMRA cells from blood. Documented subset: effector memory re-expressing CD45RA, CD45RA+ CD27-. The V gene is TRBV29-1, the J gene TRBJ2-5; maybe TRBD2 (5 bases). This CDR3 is CSVAPDWQETQYF. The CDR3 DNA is TGCAGCGTTGCCCCGGACTGGCAAGAGACCCAGTACTTC.